This T cell receptor (beta chain) was identified during a study of CD8+CD57+ T cells in acquired aplastic anemia. Study-wide background: Across the sorted CD4+ and CD8+ cells, DNA amounts averaged roughly 3.5 ug. For CD4+ cells, healthy donors had an average of around 9.9 million reads. Study outcomes and limitations: Controls and patients did not differ significantly in CD8+ Simpson's diversity. In common between the patients and the controls were approximately 28 CD8+ CDR3 sequences.

Germline lookup yields CDR1 DFQATT and CDR2 SNEGSKA (reference sequence). The CDR3 runs 16 residues. Trimming cost V 6 bases and J 2 bases, with 23 bases left between them. To note about this clonotype: The antigen remains unidentified.

The template used for profiling TCR beta VDJ and CDR3 was genomic DNA. MiXCR, run by TCRdb on the reads, gives a single entry per CDR3 protein. The sample records approximately 81,000 distinct CDR3 sequences, over 35% being singletons. The rearrangement joins TRBV20-1 to TRBJ2-7, with D perhaps matching TRBD1 or TRBD2 (5 bases each). The clonotype originates from a human donor in good health, serving as a control. Specimen: sorted CD4+, CD8+, or CD8+CD57+ T cells (not recorded which) from PBMCs. CDR3 sequence: CSAISHWQGETYEQYF. CDR3 bases: TGCAGTGCCATCTCGCACTGGCAGGGAGAGACCTACGAGCAGTACTTC.